Presented here are 25 T cell receptor beta chains from one specimen sequenced in a study of beta chain features in type 1 diabetes. These TCRs are of unknown antigen specificity. Study-wide points: Shorter TCRB CDR3s, moderately but significantly so, were found in Type 1 diabetes patients in all four CD4+ subsets.

TCRB transcripts that were expressed got sequenced, as all of the isolated RNA had been reverse transcribed. TCRdb's copy holds only in-frame clones and misses some; the assay was immunoSEQ multiplex PCR. The sample consists of 250,000 or so clones, roughly 22% of them appearing once. The material sequenced was naive CD4+ T cells from blood. The receptor source for this set is a woman aged 35 to 49 with type 1 diabetes.

This clone was counted a few times. V and J are TRBV30 and TRBJ2-7; 7 nucleotides line up with TRBD1. CDR1 GTSNPN and CDR2 SVGIG come from the germline V gene (reference sequence). V lost 3 bases, J lost 1 base, and 0 bases stayed unmatched. This CDR3 is 12 amino acids long. This chain's CDR3 is CAWRGQSYEQYF. The CDR3 region has the DNA TGTGCCTGGAGGGGACAGTCCTACGAGCAGTACTTC.

The chain joins TRBV6-5 to TRBJ1-2, with TRBD1 identical over 9 bases. The germline CDR1 and CDR2 sequences are MNHEY and SVGAGI. The CDR3 has 15 amino acids. With V trimmed by 5 bases and J by 2 bases, 6 bases remained unmatched. The CDR3 bases are TGTGCCAGCAGTCCCTACAGGGGGCAGAACTATGGCTACACCTTC. Encoded protein: CASSPYRGQNYGYTF.

The sample holds a few counts of this clone. The chain uses TRBV9 and TRBJ2-5; D ambiguous. The germline V and J ends were trimmed by 0 bases and 5 bases, with 11 bases remaining between them. This CDR3 comprises 14 residues. Germline values: CDR1 SGDLS, CDR2 YYNGEE. CDR3 in amino acids: CASSVDLLLETQYF. In nucleotides, the CDR3 is TGTGCCAGCAGCGTAGACCTACTGCTGGAGACCCAGTACTTC.

The chain couples TRBV20-1 to TRBJ2-3; D might be TRBD1 (6 bases). CDR3 size: 11 residues. Germline V gives CDR1 DFQATT, CDR2 SNEGSKA (reference sequence). V shed 5 bases and J shed 6 bases, with 9 bases lying between them. This CDR3 reads CSAFRGDTQYF. CDR3 nucleotide sequence: TGCAGTGCTTTCAGGGGTGATACGCAGTATTTT.

This clone was seen only a few times. At one end, the junction sequence differs from germline, possibly due to a read error. The J gene is TRBJ2-2, the V gene TRBV7-7; tentative D call: TRBD1 (5 bases). This CDR3 has 13 amino acids. Germline values: CDR1 SSHAT, CDR2 FNYEAQ (reference sequence). This CDR3 reads CASRAAGTGELFF. Here the CDR3 DNA reads TGTGCTAGCAGGGCGGCAGGGACCGGGGAGCTGTTTTTT.

This clone was counted only a few times. The genes are TRBV9 and TRBJ1-2; D remains ambiguous. The CDR3 is made up of 15 amino acids. V was cut by 0 bases and J by 6 bases, with 15 bases left in between. Germline V gene sequence: CDR1 SGDLS, CDR2 YYNGEE. CDR3 DNA: TGTGCCAGCAGCGTAGCTCAGACTCCAAGCAATGGCTACACCTTC. It translates to CASSVAQTPSNGYTF.

The J gene is TRBJ1-2, the V gene TRBV27; 7 nucleotides match TRBD1. Germline assignment: CDR1 MNHEY and CDR2 SMNVEV (reference sequence). After removal of 6 bases from V and 4 bases from J, the junction contained 5 bases not matched to a gene. The CDR3 is 13 amino acids. This chain's CDR3 is CASSPQGIYGYTF. CDR3 DNA: TGTGCCAGCAGCCCACAGGGGATCTATGGCTACACCTTC.

This clone appeared a few times. The rearrangement uses TRBV7-2 and TRBJ2-2; 8 bases match TRBD1. V dropped 5 bases and J dropped 6; count of bases not matched to a gene: 8. Germline V lookup: CDR1 SGHTA, CDR2 FQGNSA. The length of the CDR3 is 15 residues. DNA of the CDR3: TGTGCCAGCAGCGGGTTTACAGGGGGATCCGGGGAGCTGTTTTTT. This translates into CASSGFTGGSGELFF.

This clone was picked up a small number of times. This chain connects TRBV5-1 to TRBJ2-5, with 10 bases fitting TRBD1. From germline, CDR1 is SGHRS and CDR2 YFSETQ. After removal of 5 bases from V and 1 base from J, the junction contained 8 bases not matched to a gene. The CDR3 is made up of 16 amino acids. The DNA for the CDR3 is TGCGCCAGCAGGGCCGGGACAGGGGACTTCCAAGAGACCCAGTACTTC. Its protein product is CASRAGTGDFQETQYF.

The J gene is TRBJ1-1, the V gene TRBV5-6; 7 bases match TRBD1. V gave up 1 base and J gave up 3 bases; unmatched junction bases: 6. The CDR3 is made up of 15 amino acids. CDR1 and CDR2 from the germline V gene are SGHDT and YYEEEE. CDR3 bases: TGTGCCAGCAGCTTGCCAGGGACAGCCTACACTGAAGCTTTCTTT. Translating gives CASSLPGTAYTEAFF.

Details on this clone: Mismatch with germline at one junction end may stem from a read error. The J gene is TRBJ2-4, the V gene TRBV2; tentative D call: TRBD1 (5 bases). Germline CDR1 and CDR2: SNHLY and FYNNEI. The CDR3 consists of 14 residues. CDR3 region: CASSEATAENIQYF. The CDR3 DNA reads as TGTGCCAGCAGTGAAGCGACAGCCGAAAACATTCAGTACTTC. The full variable domain, its missing parts supplied by reference TRBV2 and TRBJ2-4, is EPEVTQTPSHQVTQMGQEVILRCVPISNHLYFYWYRQILGQKVEFLVSFYNNEISEKSEIFDDQFSVERPDGSNFTLKIRSTKLEDSAMYFCASSEATAENIQYFGAGTRLSVL.

This clone came up a few times. This sequence joins TRBV19 and TRBJ2-1, with D possibly TRBD1 on 5 matching bases. The germline V gene has CDR1 LNHDA and CDR2 SQIVND (reference sequence). The V gene lost 5 bases and the J gene lost 5 bases, with 19 bases spanning the gap. The CDR3 spans 16 residues. The CDR3 sequence: CASSDPNRIVNNEQFF. The CDR3 bases are TGTGCCAGTAGTGATCCGAACAGGATAGTAAACAATGAGCAGTTCTTC.

This clone has just one count. The gene calls are TRBV5-6 and TRBJ1-2; the match to TRBD1 covers 7 bases. V dropped 0 bases and J dropped 6; count of bases not matched to a gene: 2. The CDR3 is made up of 13 amino acids. CDR1 SGHDT and CDR2 YYEEEE come from the germline V gene. CDR3 coding DNA: TGTGCCAGCAGCTTGGAACAGGGGCATGGCTACACCTTC. Its protein product is CASSLEQGHGYTF.

This clone was counted a few times. V is TRBV6-5 and J is TRBJ2-2; tentatively, D is TRBD1 (5 bases). There are 15 residues in the CDR3. Germline V lookup: CDR1 MNHEY, CDR2 SVGAGI. V was trimmed by 4 bases and J by 1 base, leaving 10 bases between them. DNA for the CDR3: TGTGCCAGCAGTTGGGGCTTCAGGAACACCGGGGAGCTGTTTTTT. It yields the protein CASSWGFRNTGELFF.

CDR3 DNA sequence: TGTGCCAGCAGCCCAGGGATGGACTATGGCTACACCTTC. Amino acid sequence: CASSPGMDYGYTF. J is TRBJ1-2 and V is TRBV7-3, with D perhaps matching TRBD1 (5 bases). The CDR3 contains 13 residues. Germline V lookup: CDR1 SGHTA, CDR2 FQGTGA. V was trimmed by 5 bases and J by 3 bases, leaving 10 bases between them.

This clone was seen a few times. J is TRBJ2-1 and V is TRBV5-4, with 11 bases lining up with TRBD2. V lost 4 bases to trimming and J lost 5 bases; unmatched junction nucleotides: 8. In germline, CDR1 is SGHNT, CDR2 YYREEE (reference sequence). This CDR3 comprises 16 residues. The CDR3: CASSKGTSGEHNEQFF. DNA for the CDR3: TGTGCCAGCAGCAAGGGGACTAGCGGCGAACACAATGAGCAGTTCTTC.

This clone was seen only a few times. This chain joins TRBV9 and TRBJ2-2; 12 bases map to TRBD2. CDR3 length: 17 residues. From germline, CDR1 is SGDLS and CDR2 YYNGEE. V lost 0 bases, J lost 4 bases, and 4 bases stayed unmatched. CDR3 residues: CASSVVELAGGTGELFF. CDR3 coding DNA: TGTGCCAGCAGCGTAGTTGAACTAGCGGGAGGCACCGGGGAGCTGTTTTTT.

The chain links TRBV28 to TRBJ2-7, with D possibly matching TRBD1 (5 bases). Deletions cut 3 bases from V and 2 bases from J, with 8 bases between. Germline assignment: CDR1 MDHEN and CDR2 SYDVKM. This CDR3 is built from 13 residues. The CDR3 sequence is CASSFRVPYEQYF. Written as DNA, the CDR3 is TGTGCCAGCAGTTTCAGGGTCCCCTACGAGCAGTACTTC. Variable domain in full (rest from reference TRBV28 and TRBJ2-7): DVKVTQSSRYLVKRTGEKVFLECVQDMDHENMFWYRQDPGLGLRLIYFSYDVKMKEKGDIPEGYSVSREKKERFSLILESASTNQTSMYLCASSFRVPYEQYFGPGTRLTVT.

V and J are TRBV9 and TRBJ1-2; 7 nucleotides line up with TRBD1. This CDR3 has 15 residues. V trimming: 4 bases; J trimming: 2 bases; junction bases outside the gene matches: 8. The germline V gene encodes CDR1 SGDLS and CDR2 YYNGEE. The chain's CDR3 is CASSTLGTENYGYTF. In nucleotides, the CDR3 is TGTGCCAGCAGCACCCTGGGGACAGAGAACTATGGCTACACCTTC.

As to this clone: Other DNA sequences within the sample encode an identical CDR3. The chain uses TRBV5-4 and TRBJ1-2; D unclear. The CDR3 is 14 amino acids. V gave up 1 base and J gave up 0 bases, with 7 bases separating them. Germline V lookup: CDR1 SGHNT, CDR2 YYREEE (reference sequence). Written as DNA, the CDR3 is TGTGCCAGCAGCTTGCCGGGTACTAACTATGGCTACACCTTC. Encoded protein: CASSLPGTNYGYTF.

V gene TRBV5-1 combines with J gene TRBJ1-1, with TRBD1 identical over 8 bases. The CDR3 totals 14 residues. The junction had 6 bases not matched to a gene; V was cut back by 3 bases and J by 5 bases. Germline lookup yields CDR1 SGHRS and CDR2 YFSETQ. CDR3 DNA: TGCGCCAGCAGCTCGGACAGGGCTGGGACTGAAGCTTTCTTT. It codes for CASSSDRAGTEAFF.

The V and J genes are TRBV15 and TRBJ2-1; TRBD2 is a possible D gene (5 bases). Germline CDR1 is LNHNV and CDR2 is YYDKDF (reference sequence). Trimming took off 0 bases at V and 7 bases at J, with 13 bases between the two ends. The CDR3 runs 15 residues. This chain's CDR3 is CATSRDRLRGNEQFF. Here the CDR3 DNA reads TGTGCCACCAGCAGAGATCGTCTCAGAGGGAATGAGCAGTTCTTC. The full variable domain, its missing parts supplied by reference TRBV15 and TRBJ2-1, is DAMVIQNPRYQVTQFGKPVTLSCSQTLNHNVMYWYQQKSSQAPKLLFHYYDKDFNNEADTPDNFQSRRPNTSFCFLDIRSPGLGDTAMYLCATSRDRLRGNEQFFGPGTRLTVL.

V gene TRBV9 combines with J gene TRBJ1-1, with 12 bases that match TRBD1. The germline V gene encodes CDR1 SGDLS and CDR2 YYNGEE. The CDR3 covers 16 residues. The ends lost 0 bases at V and 6 bases at J; junction bases unmatched: 6. The CDR3, as DNA: TGTGCCAGCAGCGTAGCCGAGGGACAGGGGGCAGCTGAAGCTTTCTTT. This gives the protein CASSVAEGQGAAEAFF.

The rearrangement links TRBV2 to TRBJ2-5; 7 bases are a match to TRBD1. V shed 9 bases, J shed 0 bases, and the junction held 4 bases outside the gene matches. Germline values: CDR1 SNHLY, CDR2 FYNNEI. CDR3 length equals 13 residues. In DNA form, the CDR3 reads TGTGCCAGGGGACAGAGCCACCAAGAGACCCAGTACTTC. This codes for CARGQSHQETQYF.

Notes on this clone: The same CDR3 is also encoded by other DNA sequences in this sample. The chain joins TRBV28 to TRBJ2-7; TRBD1 aligns across 8 bases. J was trimmed by 3 bases and V by 4 bases; bases with no gene match: 2. This CDR3 is 13 amino acids long. Germline CDR1 is MDHEN and CDR2 is SYDVKM. The CDR3 DNA follows: TGTGCCAGCAGTTCTGGACAGGGCTACGAGCAGTACTTC. Its translation: CASSSGQGYEQYF.